This T cell receptor (beta chain) was identified during a study of radiation and T cells in renal cell carcinoma. At the level of the study: Nephrectomy followed 15 Gy stereotactic body radiation by 4 weeks.

Here immunoSEQ multiplex PCR was the method, and the copy in TCRdb shows in-frame clones only, minus some. The sample gives about 49,000 clones, 65% to 90% of which show up once; 30% to 35% is in the top ten. Documented time point: baseline pretreatment blood. Treatment here: 15 Gy SBRT to primary tumor, nephrectomy 4 weeks later. Blood was sampled at baseline, 2 weeks and 4 weeks after SBRT. In the case of this clone: Its antigen is not identified.

Findings of the study overall: In blood, top tumor clones expanded by 2 weeks, shrinking by 4.

V shed 0 bases and J shed 7 bases, with 10 bases lying between them. Germline CDR1 GTSNPN, CDR2 SVGIG (reference sequence). This CDR3 contains 13 residues. The rearrangement links TRBV30 to TRBJ1-5, with D possibly TRBD1 on 6 matching bases. The sequence was obtained from a woman in her 70s with renal cell carcinoma. The sequences come from blood, collected from a patient whose treatment included radiotherapy and nephrectomy. The CDR3 nucleotides read TGTGCCTGGAGTGTGGGGGCAATCCAGCCCCAGCATTTT. Encoded protein: CAWSVGAIQPQHF.